One and the same sample provided the 20 T cell receptor beta chains below, sequenced in a study of CD8+ T cells in alopecia areata. The authors extracted RNA and reverse transcribed it into cDNA as the sequencing template. Profiling relied on immunoSEQ multiplex PCR, and the TCRdb table lists in-frame clones only, not all of them. Of 150,000 to 200,000 clones in the sample, around 55% were seen once. Specimen: CD4+ T cells sorted from blood. The receptor source for this set is a human donor in good health.

In this sample, this clone turned up once. Different DNA sequences within this sample yield the same CDR3. The chain has TRBV29-1 and TRBJ2-7; D is uncertain. Germline lookup yields CDR1 SQVTM and CDR2 ANQGSEA. Between the trimmed V and J ends, which lost 5 bases and 4 bases, there was a span of 9 bases. This CDR3 is built from 11 residues. CDR3 in amino acids: CSVQGSYEQYF. CDR3 DNA sequence: TGCAGCGTTCAAGGGTCATACGAGCAGTACTTC.

Written as DNA, the CDR3 is TGTGCCAGCAGCTTAGTTCAGACTAGCGACGAGCAGTACTTC. It codes for CASSLVQTSDEQYF. V is TRBV7-9 and J is TRBJ2-7; 8 nucleotides line up with TRBD2. CDR1 and CDR2 from the germline V gene are SEHNR and FQNEAQ (reference sequence). There are 14 residues in the CDR3. V lost 1 base and J lost 5; bases outside the gene matches: 4.

This clone was found once. This sequence joins TRBV2 and TRBJ2-1; TRBD2 is a possible D gene (6 bases). Germline V gene sequence: CDR1 SNHLY, CDR2 FYNNEI. This CDR3 contains 12 residues. V dropped 4 bases and J dropped 6 bases, with 7 bases sitting between them. This CDR3 is CASSGTTNEQFF. The CDR3 DNA sequence: TGTGCCAGCAGTGGGACTACCAATGAGCAGTTCTTC.

In this sample, this clone turned up once. The rearrangement links TRBV9 to TRBJ2-3; 10 bases match TRBD2. Germline values: CDR1 SGDLS, CDR2 YYNGEE. The length of the CDR3 is 18 residues. J was trimmed by 0 bases and V by 3 bases; bases with no gene match: 10. CDR3 coding DNA: TGTGCCAGCAGCGCCCTAGCTAGCGGGAGAGGAAGCACAGATACGCAGTATTTT. This encodes CASSALASGRGSTDTQYF.

The J gene is TRBJ2-7, the V gene TRBV29-1; weak D call: TRBD2 (6 bases). V shed 2 bases and J shed 7 bases, with 15 bases lying between them. The CDR3 sequence is 13 residues long. The germline V gene encodes CDR1 SQVTM and CDR2 ANQGSEA. CDR3 loop: CSVEPGTLGEQYF. CDR3 bases: TGCAGCGTTGAACCCGGGACTTTGGGAGAGCAGTACTTC.

J is TRBJ2-5 and V is TRBV9; no reliable D call. Germline CDR1 and CDR2: SGDLS and YYNGEE. V shed 0 bases and J shed 4 bases, with 16 bases lying between them. CDR3 length: 16 residues. The CDR3 DNA is TGTGCCAGCAGCGTAGTGGGCGGCGGCCCCGGAGAGACCCAGTACTTC. Translating it yields CASSVVGGGPGETQYF.

The rearrangement joins TRBV4-1 to TRBJ2-4; D may match TRBD1 or TRBD2 (5 bases each). Germline V lookup: CDR1 MGHRA, CDR2 YSYEKL. Trimming took off 4 bases at V and 0 bases at J, with 22 bases between the two ends. This CDR3 is built from 19 residues. CDR3 DNA: TGCGCCAGCAGCCTCCCCGGGACCCGACGGCGGGTAGCCAAAAACATTCAGTACTTC. Amino acids: CASSLPGTRRRVAKNIQYF.

This clone was counted only a few times. The genes are TRBV2 and TRBJ2-3; D is undetermined. The CDR3 runs to 16 residues. Trimming shortened V by 4 bases and J by 0 bases, and 14 bases separated the two germline ends. CDR1 SNHLY and CDR2 FYNNEI come from the germline V gene. The CDR3 loop is CASSGWRTISTDTQYF. The CDR3 DNA is TGTGCCAGCAGTGGATGGCGAACCATAAGCACAGATACGCAGTATTTT.

CDR3: CASRPGRSDTGELFF. CDR3 bases: TGTGCCAGCAGACCCGGACGCAGCGACACCGGGGAGCTGTTTTTT. The chain combines TRBV6-1 with TRBJ2-2; no reliable D call. V gave up 6 bases and J gave up 3 bases, with 14 bases separating them. CDR1 and CDR2 (germline): MNHNS, SASEGT. This CDR3 spans 15 amino acids.

This clone was seen a few times. This chain connects TRBV7-3 to TRBJ1-1; D ambiguous. V was shortened by 5 bases and J by 11 bases, with 18 bases between the two germline ends. This CDR3 comprises 13 residues. The germline CDR1 and CDR2 sequences are SGHTA and FQGTGA. This CDR3 reads CASSPPPRVAAFF. CDR3 in DNA: TGTGCCAGCAGCCCCCCGCCTCGGGTAGCGGCTTTCTTT. Full variable domain (outside the CDR3, taken from reference TRBV7-3 and TRBJ1-1): GAGVSQTPSNKVTEKGKYVELRCDPISGHTALYWYRQSLGQGPEFLIYFQGTGAADDSGLPNDRFFAVRPEGSVSTLKIQRTERGDSAVYLCASSPPPRVAAFFGQGTRLTVV.

This chain links TRBV6-5 with TRBJ2-4; TRBD2 matches at 7 bases. The V gene's germline CDR1 is MNHEY and CDR2 SVGAGI. This CDR3 region has 14 residues. The V segment lost 6 bases and the J segment 0 bases; nucleotides outside the gene matches: 2. Written as DNA, the CDR3 is TGTGCCAGCAGCGGGACTACAGCCAAAAACATTCAGTACTTC. Translated: CASSGTTAKNIQYF.

The chain uses TRBV29-1 and TRBJ2-7; TRBD2 agrees at 7 bases. J lost 7 bases, V lost 7 bases, and 10 bases had no gene match. CDR1 is SQVTM, CDR2 ANQGSEA, per germline. The CDR3 spans 12 residues. CDR3 sequence: CSAGVGGTEQYF. The CDR3 coding sequence is TGCAGCGCCGGGGTCGGGGGGACGGAGCAGTACTTC.

There are a few counts of this clone. V gene TRBV20-1 combines with J gene TRBJ2-5, with unresolved D. CDR1 and CDR2 (germline): DFQATT, SNEGSKA (reference sequence). V lost 1 base and J lost 6, with 6 bases in between. The CDR3 has 11 residues. CDR3 bases: TGCAGTGCTAGAGTTTACCAGACCCAGTACTTC. As protein: CSARVYQTQYF.

The V gene is TRBV29-1, the J gene TRBJ2-3; possibly TRBD2 for D (5 bases). Germline V gives CDR1 SQVTM, CDR2 ANQGSEA. The CDR3 contains 14 residues. V lost 6 bases and J lost 5, with 18 bases in between. CDR3 coding DNA: TGCAGCGTGGGCCGAGGGAATAGAGGAGATACGCAGTATTTT. The encoded protein is CSVGRGNRGDTQYF.

V usage is TRBV29-1 and J usage is TRBJ2-1; TRBD2 matches at 10 bases. The V gene's germline CDR1 is SQVTM and CDR2 ANQGSEA. The J segment lost 4 bases and the V segment lost 5 bases, leaving 14 bases of the junction unmatched. The CDR3 length is 17 residues. The CDR3 bases are TGCAGCGTTTCCCTGGGAGCGGGAGGGTCTGTATACAATGAGCAGTTCTTC. Protein: CSVSLGAGGSVYNEQFF.

The chain carries TRBV30 and TRBJ1-1, with no clear D. CDR3 length equals 13 residues. The germline V gene has CDR1 GTSNPN and CDR2 SVGIG (reference sequence). V was pared by 0 bases and J by 3 bases, with 8 bases between. CDR3 in amino acids: CAWSVIRYTEAFF. As DNA, the CDR3 is TGTGCCTGGAGTGTAATCCGGTACACTGAAGCTTTCTTT.

The chain combines TRBV9 with TRBJ2-3; D is perhaps TRBD2 (6 bases). The CDR3 covers 15 residues. Trimming stripped 3 bases from V and 4 bases from J, with 15 bases between. Per the germline V gene, CDR1 is SGDLS and CDR2 is YYNGEE. Written as DNA, the CDR3 is TGTGCCAGCAGCGGCCCCATCGGGAGATCAGATACGCAGTATTTT. Its protein is CASSGPIGRSDTQYF.

V is TRBV11-2 and J is TRBJ2-5; D not certain. This CDR3 has 11 amino acids. V was pared by 4 bases and J by 5 bases, with 5 bases between. Germline lookup yields CDR1 SGHAT and CDR2 FQNNGV. The CDR3 DNA reads as TGTGCCAGCAGCTCCTATGAGACCCAGTACTTC. Residues: CASSSYETQYF. Variable domain in full (rest from reference TRBV11-2 and TRBJ2-5): EAGVAQSPRYKIIEKRQSVAFWCNPISGHATLYWYQQILGQGPKLLIQFQNNGVVDDSQLPKDRFSAERLKGVDSTLKIQPAKLEDSAVYLCASSSYETQYFGPGTRLLVL.

This chain joins TRBV2 and TRBJ2-1, with 10 bases fitting TRBD2. Germline CDR1 and CDR2: SNHLY and FYNNEI. Trimming at V came to 3 bases and at J to 4 bases, leaving 9 bases not matched to a gene. The CDR3 is made up of 17 amino acids. The chain's CDR3 is CASSDSSLAGVYNEQFF. The CDR3 DNA sequence: TGTGCCAGCAGTGATTCCTCGCTAGCGGGAGTGTACAATGAGCAGTTCTTC.

The V and J genes are TRBV5-4 and TRBJ2-7, with no clear D. CDR1 is SGHNT and CDR2 is YYREEE in the germline V gene (reference sequence). Trimming pared 1 base from V and 6 bases from J, leaving 8 bases between. This CDR3 region has 12 residues. The CDR3 DNA reads as TGTGCCAGCAGCTTGCAGTTTAGCGAGCAGTACTTC. It yields the protein CASSLQFSEQYF.